The rows below give T cell receptor beta chains drawn from one sample of a study of blood T cell repertoires in COVID-19. The repertoire was sequenced with immunoSEQ multiplex PCR; TCRdb's copy has only in-frame clones and lacks some. Of 84,000 or so clones in the sample, over 65% were seen once. The material sequenced was peripheral blood. The receptors here all came from a human donor in a cohort sampled during active COVID-19. Both conserved end residues are part of each CDR3. A D gene is named only where the DNA matches it firmly. Some rows mark clone size as missing; the rest say once, few, many or name a class of expanded clone.

TRBJ2-7 TRBV27 TRBD1 NA TGTGCCAGCAGTTGGGGACAGGCTCAAGGCGAGCAGTACTTC CASSWGQAQGEQYF
TRBJ2-7 TRBV27 NA NA TGTGCCAGCAGTTTAGCTTCTCACACCTACGAGCAGTACTTC CASSLASHTYEQYF
TRBJ1-4 TRBV15 NA few TGTGCCACCAGCCCTTATATCGGGGGAAGAAATGAAAAACTGTTTTTT CATSPYIGGRNEKLFF
TRBJ1-5 TRBV4-2 TRBD1 NA TGTGCCAGCAGCCAGGGTGGGACAGGGGATCAGCCCCAGCATTTT CASSQGGTGDQPQHF
TRBJ2-1 TRBV2 TRBD2 many TGTGCCAGCAGGCCTAGCGGGTCGGGGAATGAGCAGTTCTTC CASRPSGSGNEQFF
TRBJ1-4 TRBV7-9 NA NA TGTGCCAGCAGCCCCCCGGGGGGGTACAGGGAAGGAGAAAAACTGTTTTTT CASSPPGGYREGEKLFF
TRBJ1-1 TRBV25-1 TRBD1 NA TGTGCCAGCAGTGCACGGGACAGGGTGGGGCACGCTGAAGCTTTCTTT CASSARDRVGHAEAFF
TRBJ2-3 TRBV30 TRBD2 NA TGTGCCTGGAGACGGGGACTAGCGGGAGCTGGCACAGATACGCAGTATTTT CAWRRGLAGAGTDTQYF
TRBJ2-5 TRBV18 NA NA TGTGCCAGCTCAAAACAAAGGGGCCCCAGGGAAGAGACCCAGTACTTC CASSKQRGPREETQYF
TRBJ2-5 TRBV4-3 TRBD2 NA TGCGCCAGCAGCCAAGATCGACTAGCTGGCGAGACCCAGTACTTC CASSQDRLAGETQYF
TRBJ2-1 TRBV27 NA NA TGTGCCAGCAGTTTAAATGGCGGTTACAATGAGCAGTTCTTC CASSLNGGYNEQFF
TRBJ1-5 TRBV5-8 NA NA TGTGCCAGCAGATACCAGGGGAATCAGCCCCAGCATTTT CASRYQGNQPQHF
TRBJ2-1 TRBV5-1 TRBD2 NA TGCGCCAGCAGCCCCTCACTAGCGGGAATTTACAATGAGCAGTTCTTC CASSPSLAGIYNEQFF
TRBJ2-1 TRBV6-5 TRBD2 NA TGTGCCAGCAGTTACCGAGCGGGACGTTATTCTGAGCAGTTCTTC CASSYRAGRYSEQFF
TRBJ1-1 TRBV9 NA NA TGTGCCAGCAGCGGTGCGGGGGCTATAAACACTGAAGCTTTCTTT CASSGAGAINTEAFF
TRBJ2-3 TRBV6-5 NA NA TGTGCCAGCAGCCAACTAGGAGGAGCGGATACGCAGTATTTT CASSQLGGADTQYF
TRBJ2-7 TRBV6-5 NA NA TGTGCCAGCAGACACACCGGGATGTCCTACGAGCAGTACTTC CASRHTGMSYEQYF
TRBJ1-6 TRBV7-6 TRBD1 few TGTGCCAGCAGGGCGCGGGCAGGGGGGAATTCACCCCTCCACTTT CASRARAGGNSPLHF
TRBJ1-2 TRBV28 NA NA TGTGCCAGCAGGGGGGCACAGGGTGACTATGGCTACACCTTC CASRGAQGDYGYTF
TRBJ2-1 TRBV11-2 TRBD1 NA TGTGCCAGCAGCCTTGGACAGGGGGCCGGATATGAGCAGTTCTTC CASSLGQGAGYEQFF
TRBJ2-1 TRBV10-3 TRBD2 NA TGTGCCATCAAGGGGACTAGCGCTAACAATGAGCAGTTCTTC CAIKGTSANNEQFF
TRBJ2-2 TRBV13 NA NA TGTGCCAGCAGCTTAGATCCGGGGACGAACACCGGGGAGCTGTTTTTT CASSLDPGTNTGELFF
TRBJ2-2 TRBV5-4 TRBD2 NA TGTGCCAGCAGCTTCCTGACTAGCGGGAGGAACGGGGAGCTGTTTTTT CASSFLTSGRNGELFF
TRBJ1-5 TRBV18 NA NA TGTGCCAGCCGCACGGATGGGGAGAGTGGCAATCAGCCCCAGCATTTT CASRTDGESGNQPQHF
TRBJ1-6 TRBV20-1 TRBD1 NA TGCAGTGCTAGTCCGGGACAGGCGTATAATTCACCCCTCCACTTT CSASPGQAYNSPLHF
TRBJ2-2 TRBV28 TRBD1 NA TGTGCCAGCAGTTTAGTATTTTTGACAGGGGGTGACACCGGGGAGCTGTTTTTT CASSLVFLTGGDTGELFF
TRBJ2-3 TRBV3-1/TRBV3-2 TRBD1 NA TGTGCCAGCAGCCATGCCGGAAGAGGACAGGGGCACACAGATACGCAGTATTTT CASSHAGRGQGHTDTQYF
TRBJ2-3 TRBV24-1 TRBD1 NA TGTGCCACCAGTGTACCAGGGGGTAAAGATACGCAGTATTTT CATSVPGGKDTQYF
TRBJ2-3 TRBV4-2 NA NA TGTGCCAGCAGCCGCGGCAAAGGTCGCACAGATACGCAGTATTTT CASSRGKGRTDTQYF
TRBJ1-5 TRBV4-3 NA once TGCGCCAGCAGCCAAGATAAGGTTGGCCGGGGTCAGCCCCAGCATTTT CASSQDKVGRGQPQHF
TRBJ2-2 TRBV4-2 NA NA TGTGCCAGCAGCCAAGGGGCAGGTAACGCGAACACCGGGGAGCTGTTTTTT CASSQGAGNANTGELFF
TRBJ2-5 TRBV7-8 TRBD1 NA TGTGCCAGCAGCTGGGGACAGTCAGAGACCCAGTACTTC CASSWGQSETQYF
TRBJ2-1 TRBV5-5 NA once TGTGCCAGCAGCTTGAGGGGTGCCAGAGACAATGAGCAGTTCTTC CASSLRGARDNEQFF
TRBJ2-3 TRBV24-1 NA few TGTGCCACCAGTAGACGGACAGTCACAGATACGCAGTATTTT CATSRRTVTDTQYF
TRBJ1-5 TRBV6-5 TRBD1 NA TGTGCCAGCAGTTACTCCGGGACAGGGGGCAATCAGCCCCAGCATTTT CASSYSGTGGNQPQHF
TRBJ1-1 TRBV19 NA NA TGTGCCAGTAGTATAGCCCGGGGTGTCGGCGTGGGAGCTTTCTTT CASSIARGVGVGAFF
TRBJ1-5 TRBV28 NA NA TGTGCCAGCAGGGTCGGGACAAACCAGCCCCAGCATTTT CASRVGTNQPQHF
TRBJ2-7 TRBV7-8 NA NA TGTGCCAGCAGCCTAGTTGCGGGGCGCACCTACGAGCAGTACTTC CASSLVAGRTYEQYF
TRBJ2-1 TRBV19 NA NA TGTGCCAGTACCTCTAGCTGGAGCTCCTACAATGAGCAGTTCTTC CASTSSWSSYNEQFF
TRBJ1-2 TRBV9 TRBD1 NA TGTGCCAGCAGCGTAGGACAGGGCTACTATGGCTACACCTTC CASSVGQGYYGYTF
TRBJ2-5 TRBV5-6 TRBD1 NA TGTGCCAGCAGCTTGGCCGGGACAGGGACGGAGACCCAGTACTTC CASSLAGTGTETQYF